A selection of T cell receptor beta chains follows, all from one sample in a study of Ad26.COV2.S vaccination and SARS-CoV-2 variants. Repertoires were generated with immunoSEQ multiplex PCR, while TCRdb's copy carries only in-frame clones and drops some. This sample yields 200,000 to 250,000 clones, of which around 89% are seen a single time; about 10% belongs to the top ten. Sequences were derived from peripheral blood, sampled in a trial of Ad26.COV2.S vaccine versus placebo. These receptors originate from a person between 18 and 59 years old who received the Ad26.COV2.S COVID-19 vaccine or a placebo. The CDR3 runs from the conserved cysteine through the conserved F or W. Each record gives: CDR3 DNA, CDR3 protein, J gene, V gene, D gene, clone size. The D gene is left open where the match is weak. The size field is filled for only some rows; it gives once, few, many or a size class.

TGTGCCAGCAGAATCCGGGCTCCTAGCACAGATACGCAGTATTTT CASRIRAPSTDTQYF TRBJ2-3 TRBV7-8 - -
TGTGCCAGTAGTCTCCGGGAGCCCGGATCTGGGGCCAACGTCCTGACTTTC CASSLREPGSGANVLTF TRBJ2-6 TRBV19 - -
TGCACCAGCAGCCAGCAGGGACATAACTATGGCTACACCTTC CTSSQQGHNYGYTF TRBJ1-2 TRBV1 - -
TGTGCCAGCAGCCCGTGGGACAACCCCTACGAGCAGTACTTC CASSPWDNPYEQYF TRBJ2-7 TRBV7-9 - once
TGTGCTAGCAGCCGACTAGCGGGAGGGCCGGAGACCCAGTACTTC CASSRLAGGPETQYF TRBJ2-5 TRBV7-7 TRBD2 -
TGCGCCAGCAGCTCCAACCCACAGGGCATCTCCTACAATGAGCAGTTCTTC CASSSNPQGISYNEQFF TRBJ2-1 TRBV5-1 - -
TGTGCCAGCAGCTTGGCTCGGGGGGGTCTCTCTTTGCCCCTCCACTTT CASSLARGGLSLPLHF TRBJ1-6 TRBV5-8 - -
TGTGCCAGCACCCCCGGCCGCGCCAGGGTGGCGGAAAAACTGTTTTTT CASTPGRARVAEKLFF TRBJ1-4 TRBV7-9 - -
TGTGCCAGCAGCTTATTGGGGGGGGACAATTCACCCCTCCACTTT CASSLLGGDNSPLHF TRBJ1-6 TRBV7-9 - -
TGTGCCAGCAGGGAAACAGGGTTAAGAGAGCAGTACTTC CASRETGLREQYF TRBJ2-7 TRBV3-1/TRBV3-2 - -
TGTGCCTGGAGTGTAGGGGACAGGATATCCGATACGCAGTATTTT CAWSVGDRISDTQYF TRBJ2-3 TRBV30 TRBD1 -
TGTGCCAGCAGCGTCCGGGCAGGGGGCTACGAGCAGTACTTC CASSVRAGGYEQYF TRBJ2-7 TRBV5-6 TRBD1 -
TGCGCCAGCAGCTTGGGGGACAGGGAAGACTACAATGAGCAGTTCTTC CASSLGDREDYNEQFF TRBJ2-1 TRBV5-1 TRBD1 once
TGTGCCAGCGTAATAAACTACGAGCAGTACTTC CASVINYEQYF TRBJ2-7 TRBV6-5 - -
TGTGCCAGCAGCCTCGGACAGGGTGGACGCAATCAGCCCCAGCATTTT CASSLGQGGRNQPQHF TRBJ1-5 TRBV11-1 TRBD1 -
TGTGCCAGCAGCGCGGACCCTACGGGTGAGCAGTTCTTC CASSADPTGEQFF TRBJ2-1 TRBV9 - -
TGTGCCAGCAGCTTGTCCTGGGGAACGCCCTACGAGCAGTACTTC CASSLSWGTPYEQYF TRBJ2-7 TRBV7-2 - once
TGTGCCAGCAGTTTAAAACCCGGGGCCCACTCCTACGAGCAGTACTTC CASSLKPGAHSYEQYF TRBJ2-7 TRBV27 - -
TGTGCCACCAGTGGAAATGAAGCCCAGGGCTTGGTGGGCACTGAAGCTTTCTTT CATSGNEAQGLVGTEAFF TRBJ1-1 TRBV24-1 - -
TGTGCCAGCAGCCGCGGACTAGACAATGAGCAGTTCTTC CASSRGLDNEQFF TRBJ2-1 TRBV11-2 TRBD2 -
TGTGCCAGCAGTTTAGGCCCCCTTTCAGGCGAGCAGTACTTC CASSLGPLSGEQYF TRBJ2-7 TRBV28 - -
TGTGCCAGCAGTTACCCGGGGGCCCAGTACTTC CASSYPGAQYF TRBJ2-5 TRBV6-6 - -
TGTGCCAGCAGCCTGCGACAGGGGTACGAGCAGTACTTC CASSLRQGYEQYF TRBJ2-7 TRBV7-3 TRBD1 -
TGCGCCAGCAGGGGACTAGCGCATTACAATGAGCAGTTCTTC CASRGLAHYNEQFF TRBJ2-1 TRBV5-1 TRBD2 -
TGTGCCAGCAGTCCCCGGGCCTGGGAAGCTTTCTTT CASSPRAWEAFF TRBJ1-1 TRBV28 - -
TGTGCCAGTAGTTCCTACGAGCAGTACTTC CASSSYEQYF TRBJ2-7 TRBV19 - -
TGTGCCAGCTCATTGTTAGCGGGAGGGCCTGGCACAGATACGCAGTATTTT CASSLLAGGPGTDTQYF TRBJ2-3 TRBV18 TRBD2 -
TGCGCCAGCAGCTTGGAGGGGGCAGGAGGCTACACCTTC CASSLEGAGGYTF TRBJ1-2 TRBV5-1 TRBD1 -